A single sample gave rise to the 22 T cell receptor beta chains below, sequenced in a study of cytomegalovirus exposure and HLA in healthy donors. It was with 60 Vbeta and 13 Jbeta primers that the PCR ran. Produced via immunoSEQ multiplex PCR; TCRdb's table is partial and in-frame only. The sample lists about 190,000 clones, 60% to 80% seen once, with 1.5% to 2% in the top ten. Specimen: PBMCs. All receptors derive from a woman younger than 35 in good health and CMV-seronegative.

The CDR3 is CASSPDSFNEQFF. The CDR3 bases are TGTGCCAGCAGCCCGGACAGTTTCAATGAGCAGTTCTTC. The gene calls are TRBV5-6 and TRBJ2-1; possible D gene TRBD1, 6 bases. Between the trimmed V and J ends, which lost 4 bases and 6 bases, there was a span of 11 bases. The germline gives CDR1 SGHDT, CDR2 YYEEEE. CDR3 length equals 13 residues.

The CDR3 sequence: CASRTGTNSYEQYF. In DNA form, the CDR3 reads TGTGCCAGCAGAACCGGGACTAACTCCTACGAGCAGTACTTC. The chain links TRBV28 to TRBJ2-7, with 7 bases that match TRBD2. Trimming took 6 bases from V and 0 from J; bases not matched to a gene: 5. The CDR3 has 14 residues. Germline CDR1 MDHEN, CDR2 SYDVKM.

In this sample, this clone turned up a few times. This chain uses TRBV6-1 with TRBJ1-1; TRBD1 might be the D (6 bases). The CDR3 is 15 amino acids. V was pared by 8 bases and J by 5 bases, with 21 bases between. Germline CDR1 reads MNHNS; CDR2 reads SASEGT. The CDR3 coding sequence is TGTGCCAGCGGGACAAAGGAAGGGATTTGGACTGAAGCTTTCTTT. It translates to CASGTKEGIWTEAFF.

This rearrangement joins TRBV27 to TRBJ2-7; 13 bases line up with TRBD2. The junction had 8 bases not matched to a gene; V was cut back by 6 bases and J by 6 bases. This CDR3 comprises 15 residues. Germline lookup yields CDR1 MNHEY and CDR2 SMNVEV (reference sequence). The CDR3 loop is CASSGTSGTAGEQYF. CDR3 DNA: TGTGCCAGCAGCGGGACTAGCGGGACGGCGGGCGAGCAGTACTTC.

This chain links TRBV28 with TRBJ1-1, with D possibly matching TRBD1 (5 bases). This CDR3 comprises 13 residues. Trimming pared 7 bases from V and 4 bases from J, leaving 13 bases between. Per germline, CDR1 MDHEN and CDR2 SYDVKM. CDR3 bases: TGTGCCAGCACCCAGGGCAGGCCCACTGAAGCTTTCTTT. This encodes CASTQGRPTEAFF.

This sequence joins TRBV6-5 and TRBJ2-3; tentative D call: TRBD2 (6 bases). Germline V CDR1 and CDR2: MNHEY, SVGAGI. Trimming removed 6 bases at V and 6 bases at J, with 16 bases between. The CDR3 contains 14 residues. The CDR3 region is CASRRDNGWDTQYF. DNA for the CDR3: TGTGCCAGCAGGCGGGATAATGGGTGGGATACGCAGTATTTT.

The chain employs TRBV18 and TRBJ1-1; TRBD1 matches 7 bases. V lost 5 bases to trimming and J lost 0 bases; unmatched junction nucleotides: 3. The germline CDR1 and CDR2 sequences are KGHSH and LQKENI. There are 14 residues in the CDR3. CDR3 in amino acids: CASSAGGVNTEAFF. The CDR3 DNA sequence: TGTGCCAGCTCAGCAGGGGGTGTGAACACTGAAGCTTTCTTT.

The chain employs TRBV6-1 and TRBJ1-5; tentative D call: TRBD1 (5 bases). The CDR3 loop spans 14 amino acids. The V end lost 4 bases, the J end lost 3 bases, and 10 bases lay between the germline ends. CDR1 and CDR2 from the germline V gene are MNHNS and SASEGT. The DNA for the CDR3 is TGTGCCAGCAGTGGGACACTCCTCAATCAGCCCCAGCATTTT. It is translated as CASSGTLLNQPQHF.

A note on this clone: At one end, the junction sequence differs from germline, possibly due to a read error. In nucleotides, the CDR3 is TGTGCCAGCAGTGCCCTGGGGGGGGTGAAGACTGAAGCTTTCTTT. Translated: CASSALGGVKTEAFF. The chain joins TRBV6-1 to TRBJ1-1, with D perhaps matching TRBD1 (5 bases). The length of the CDR3 is 15 residues. CDR1 MNHNS and CDR2 SASEGT come from the germline V gene.

The genes are TRBV5-1 and TRBJ2-7; TRBD2 agrees at 9 bases. Germline V gene sequence: CDR1 SGHRS, CDR2 YFSETQ. Trimming at V came to 0 bases and at J to 3 bases, leaving 4 bases not matched to a gene. CDR3 size: 15 residues. CDR3 in amino acids: CASSLVAGDHYEQYF. As DNA, the CDR3 is TGCGCCAGCAGCTTGGTAGCGGGGGACCACTACGAGCAGTACTTC.

The J gene is TRBJ2-1, the V gene TRBV7-7, with D tentatively TRBD1 (6 bases). V was shortened by 5 bases and J by 7 bases, with 12 bases between the two germline ends. This CDR3 has 13 residues. Germline CDR1 is SSHAT and CDR2 is FNYEAQ (reference sequence). This CDR3 reads CASSQARGNEQFF. For the CDR3, the DNA is TGTGCCAGCAGCCAAGCCAGGGGTAATGAGCAGTTCTTC.

The chain couples TRBV6-5 to TRBJ2-1; 10 bases align to TRBD2. V lost 8 bases, J lost 4 bases, and 2 bases stayed unmatched. The CDR3 extends over 13 amino acids. Germline CDR1 is MNHEY and CDR2 is SVGAGI. The CDR3 sequence is CASASGGYNEQFF. The CDR3 bases are TGTGCCAGCGCTAGCGGGGGTTACAATGAGCAGTTCTTC.

The chain couples TRBV15 to TRBJ2-7, with D perhaps TRBD1 (6 bases). Germline CDR1 is LNHNV and CDR2 is YYDKDF (reference sequence). This CDR3 spans 15 amino acids. Deletions cut 3 bases from V and 4 bases from J, with 16 bases between. The CDR3 loop is CATSSRPLGAYEQYF. The CDR3 DNA reads as TGTGCCACCAGCAGCAGACCGTTGGGGGCTTACGAGCAGTACTTC.

The sample holds a few counts of this clone. The V and J genes are TRBV5-6 and TRBJ2-7, with TRBD2 matching 11 bases. Germline CDR1 and CDR2: SGHDT and YYEEEE. J lost 6 bases, V lost 6 bases, and 5 bases had no gene match. This CDR3 region has 13 residues. CDR3 nucleotide sequence: TGTGCCAGCAACCGACTAGCGGGACTCGAGCAGTACTTC. Protein product: CASNRLAGLEQYF.

DNA of the CDR3: TGTGCCAGCAGCTTGAGTGGGCAGGGCCTCTCTGGCTACACCTTC. Its protein product is CASSLSGQGLSGYTF. The chain recombines TRBV5-4 with TRBJ1-2; D possibly corresponds to TRBD1 (5 bases). This CDR3 has 15 residues. From germline, CDR1 is SGHNT and CDR2 YYREEE (reference sequence). The V and J ends lost 1 base and 7 bases respectively, with 17 bases between them.

In this sample, this clone turned up a few times. J is TRBJ2-2 and V is TRBV29-1, with 10 bases aligning to TRBD2. Germline-derived CDR1 and CDR2 are SQVTM and ANQGSEA. The CDR3 runs 19 residues. Trimming at V came to 7 bases and at J to 5 bases, leaving 22 bases not matched to a gene. The CDR3 coding sequence is TGCAGCGGCGCAAGAGGGGCTAGCGGGGGTCCGAAGGGGACCGGGGAGCTGTTTTTT. As protein: CSGARGASGGPKGTGELFF.

This clone appeared a single time. The chain has TRBV5-4 and TRBJ1-2; 7 nucleotides line up with TRBD1. CDR1 and CDR2 (germline): SGHNT, YYREEE (reference sequence). The CDR3 runs 13 residues. The ends lost 4 bases at V and 1 base at J; junction bases unmatched: 1. CDR3 DNA: TGTGCCAGCAGCGGACAGGTTAACTATGGCTACACCTTC. Encoded protein: CASSGQVNYGYTF.

V and J are TRBV28 and TRBJ1-6, with D perhaps TRBD1 (6 bases). Deletions cut 8 bases from V and 13 bases from J, with 18 bases between. Germline V gives CDR1 MDHEN, CDR2 SYDVKM. This CDR3 has 13 residues. CDR3 coding DNA: TGTGCCAGCTCGCGGGGGCGCACGGAGCCCCTCCACTTT. Encoded protein: CASSRGRTEPLHF.

The V call is TRBV9, the J call TRBJ2-1; 10 bases map to TRBD1. The CDR3 has 14 amino acids. Trimming removed 5 bases from V and 7 bases from J; junction bases left unmatched: 6. The germline gives CDR1 SGDLS, CDR2 YYNGEE. The DNA of the CDR3 is TGTGCCAGCAGTTTCGGGACAGGGGTTAATGAGCAGTTCTTC. Its protein is CASSFGTGVNEQFF. Variable domain in full (rest from reference TRBV9 and TRBJ2-1): DSGVTQTPKHLITATGQRVTLRCSPRSGDLSVYWYQQSLDQGLQFLIQYYNGEERAKGNILERFSAQQFPDLHSELNLSSLELGDSALYFCASSFGTGVNEQFFGPGTRLTVL.

The rearrangement links TRBV6-1 to TRBJ1-5; D gene uncertain. The germline V and J ends were trimmed by 1 base and 7 bases, with 8 bases remaining between them. CDR3 length: 13 residues. Germline V gene data show CDR1 as MNHNS and CDR2 as SASEGT. The CDR3 region is CASSEVTTQPQHF. The CDR3 DNA reads as TGTGCCAGCAGTGAAGTGACAACGCAGCCCCAGCATTTT.

This rearrangement joins TRBV28 to TRBJ2-3; 11 bases are shared with TRBD2. Germline CDR1 MDHEN, CDR2 SYDVKM. After removal of 6 bases from V and 2 bases from J, the junction contained 10 bases not matched to a gene. CDR3 length: 17 residues. The CDR3 loop reads CASSLSRLAGITDTQYF. DNA for the CDR3: TGTGCCAGCAGCCTCAGCAGACTAGCGGGGATCACAGATACGCAGTATTTT. The whole variable domain, filled in from reference TRBV28 and TRBJ2-3, reads DVKVTQSSRYLVKRTGEKVFLECVQDMDHENMFWYRQDPGLGLRLIYFSYDVKMKEKGDIPEGYSVSREKKERFSLILESASTNQTSMYLCASSLSRLAGITDTQYFGPGTRLTVL.

This clone was counted once. This chain connects TRBV5-1 to TRBJ2-2, with 8 positions matching TRBD2. The CDR3 has 16 residues. CDR1 and CDR2 from the germline V gene are SGHRS and YFSETQ. Trimming cost V 1 base and J 2 bases; bases outside gene matches: 4. CDR3 bases: TGCGCCAGCAGCTTGCTTAGCGGGACCAACACCGGGGAGCTGTTTTTT. Amino acids: CASSLLSGTNTGELFF. The whole variable domain, filled in from reference TRBV5-1 and TRBJ2-2, reads KAGVTQTPRYLIKTRGQQVTLSCSPISGHRSVSWYQQTPGQGLQFLFEYFSETQRNKGNFPGRFSGRQFSNSRSEMNVSTLELGDSALYLCASSLLSGTNTGELFFGEGSRLTVL.